This passage covers 11 T cell receptor beta chains from one sample sequenced in a study of shared clonotypes between healthy human individuals (dated by TCRdb to 2019 to 2021). To prepare the library, the immunoSEQ multiplex PCR assay was applied. Entries here come from immuneACCESS through TCRdb and include only in-frame sequences with V and J called. Some clones fail to appear in such tables; in the studies checked, an unresolved V gene covers under half of the shortfall, and the cause of the remainder is unknown. The sample includes over a million clones, with 98% observed a single time. The biggest ten clones account for 0.45% of the sample. Sequencing used naive CD4+ T cells sorted from blood. The cell subset or site tag for this specimen amounts to: CD45RA+ positively selected. The receptors come from a man aged 30 to 39 in good health.

This clone showed up just once. The V gene is TRBV10-3, the J gene TRBJ2-1, with 13 bases identical to TRBD2. The germline V gene has CDR1 ENHRY and CDR2 SYGVKD. The CDR3 is made up of 16 amino acids. J was trimmed by 6 bases and V by 3 bases; bases with no gene match: 5. CDR3 sequence reads: CAISDWGLAGTNEQFF. CDR3 coding DNA: TGTGCCATCAGTGATTGGGGACTAGCGGGGACCAATGAGCAGTTCTTC.

Comments on this clone: Other DNA variants within this sample encode the same CDR3. V gene TRBV6-1 combines with J gene TRBJ2-7; no definite D call. Trimming removed 4 bases from V and 3 bases from J, with 4 bases in between. Germline V gives CDR1 MNHNS, CDR2 SASEGT. The CDR3 loop spans 11 amino acids. The CDR3 region is CASSAIYEQYF. The CDR3, as DNA: TGTGCCAGCAGTGCCATCTACGAGCAGTACTTC.

The CDR3 sequence: CAIRQGPDTQYF. CDR3 in DNA: TGTGCCATCAGGCAGGGACCGGATACGCAGTATTTT. This chain connects TRBV10-3 to TRBJ2-3; D is perhaps TRBD1 or TRBD2 (5 bases each). The CDR3 spans 12 residues. The V end was cut by 6 bases, the J end by 6 bases, with 10 bases between. Germline V gene lookup returns CDR1 ENHRY and CDR2 SYGVKD.

The V gene is TRBV7-9, the J gene TRBJ2-7, with 7 bases matching TRBD2. The germline gives CDR1 SEHNR, CDR2 FQNEAQ (reference sequence). The CDR3 is 15 residues long. The V segment lost 5 bases and the J segment 3 bases; nucleotides outside the gene matches: 10. The chain's CDR3 is CASSLKASGLYEQYF. In nucleotides, the CDR3 is TGTGCCAGCAGCCTTAAGGCTAGCGGTCTCTACGAGCAGTACTTC.

The V gene is TRBV7-9, the J gene TRBJ1-5; 11 bases match TRBD1. V gave up 5 bases and J gave up 0 bases; unmatched junction bases: 6. CDR1 is SEHNR and CDR2 is FQNEAQ in the germline V gene (reference sequence). The CDR3 is 17 residues long. The DNA of the CDR3 is TGTGCCAGCAGCCGGGACAGGGGGGCAGGTAGCAATCAGCCCCAGCATTTT. Translating it yields CASSRDRGAGSNQPQHF.

This chain links TRBV18 with TRBJ2-7, with TRBD1 as a possible D gene (5 bases). This CDR3 is built from 15 residues. Germline V gene data show CDR1 as KGHSH and CDR2 as LQKENI. Between the trimmed V and J ends, which lost 5 bases and 3 bases, there was a span of 17 bases. The CDR3 coding sequence is TGTGCCAGCTCATCAGCAGGGTGGGGCGGCTACGAGCAGTACTTC. This sequence encodes CASSSAGWGGYEQYF.

This chain links TRBV6-1 with TRBJ1-1; D remains unclear. Deletions cut 2 bases from V and 3 bases from J, with 7 bases between. CDR1 is MNHNS and CDR2 is SASEGT in the germline V gene. The CDR3 length is 13 residues. CDR3 sequence: CASSEWRDTEAFF. CDR3 nucleotides: TGTGCCAGCAGTGAATGGAGGGACACTGAAGCTTTCTTT.

The CDR3 region is CASSNGGPRSYNEQFF. Written as DNA, the CDR3 is TGTGCCAGCAGCAATGGGGGCCCACGGTCCTACAATGAGCAGTTCTTC. The genes are TRBV21-1 and TRBJ2-1; the D call of TRBD1 is as the table states it, not checked on the DNA. TRBV21-1 is an annotated pseudogene. The CDR3 length is 16 residues.

The chain is built from TRBV7-9 and TRBJ2-7, with D perhaps TRBD1 (6 bases). Germline assignment: CDR1 SEHNR and CDR2 FQNEAQ (reference sequence). The CDR3 contains 13 residues. V was pared by 2 bases and J by 6 bases, with 11 bases between. CDR3 in amino acids: CASSLNRAAEQYF. The CDR3 nucleotides are TGTGCCAGCAGCTTAAACAGGGCGGCCGAGCAGTACTTC.

In its sample, this clone was seen once. The J gene is TRBJ2-3, the V gene TRBV2; D is unclear. V dropped 3 bases and J dropped 3 bases, with 16 bases sitting between them. The germline V gene encodes CDR1 SNHLY and CDR2 FYNNEI. This CDR3 contains 16 residues. The CDR3 protein is CASSDPLGWATDTQYF. The CDR3 DNA reads as TGTGCCAGCAGTGACCCACTTGGATGGGCGACAGATACGCAGTATTTT.

The chain couples TRBV7-9 to TRBJ2-2; D is perhaps TRBD2 (5 bases). The CDR3 has 14 amino acids. V lost 5 bases to trimming and J lost 8 bases, with 15 bases between them. In germline, CDR1 is SEHNR, CDR2 FQNEAQ (reference sequence). This CDR3 is CASSGSRDSGELFF. The DNA for the CDR3 is TGTGCCAGCAGCGGTAGCCGGGATAGTGGGGAGCTGTTTTTT. Complete variable domain (other parts from reference TRBV7-9 and TRBJ2-2): DTGVSQNPRHKITKRGQNVTFRCDPISEHNRLYWYRQTLGQGPEFLTYFQNEAQLEKSRLLSDRFSAERPKGSFSTLEIQRTEQGDSAMYLCASSGSRDSGELFFGEGSRLTVL.